Below, 5 T cell receptor beta chains from the same sample are listed, as sequenced in a study of PD-1 blockade in classical Hodgkin lymphoma. Repertoires were generated with immunoSEQ multiplex PCR, while TCRdb's copy carries only in-frame clones and drops some. The sample holds 45,000 to 60,000 clones, about 80% seen once. Time point specified: cycle 4 day 1 (C4D1), after more than 5 weeks of nivolumab. Every one of the patients relapsed after autologous stem cell transplantation (brentuximab vedotin exposure was variable). The specimen was peripheral blood mononuclear cells (PBMCs), collected before the fourth cycle of nivolumab. These receptors originate from a human donor with classical Hodgkin lymphoma.

The CDR3 sequence: CASSYSQDSPLHF. DNA of the CDR3: TGTGCCAGCAGTTACTCCCAGGACTCACCCCTCCACTTT. The chain carries TRBV6-5 and TRBJ1-6; D is unclear. The CDR3 totals 13 residues. The germline CDR1 and CDR2 sequences are MNHEY and SVGAGI. Trimming pared 0 bases from V and 10 bases from J, leaving 7 bases between.

V usage is TRBV28 and J usage is TRBJ1-4; 9 nucleotides match TRBD1. Germline V CDR1 and CDR2: MDHEN, SYDVKM. CDR3 length: 17 amino acids. Trimming at V came to 4 bases and at J to 5 bases, leaving 11 bases not matched to a gene. The CDR3 bases are TGTGCCAGCAGTTCCGGGACAGGGTGGGAGAAGAATGAAAAACTGTTTTTT. Its protein product is CASSSGTGWEKNEKLFF.

The J gene is TRBJ1-5, the V gene TRBV23-1, with a possible D match to TRBD1 (6 bases). TRBV23-1 carries the ORF label, with uncertain function. This CDR3 spans 16 amino acids. The germline V and J ends were trimmed by 4 bases and 7 bases, with 20 bases remaining between them. In DNA form, the CDR3 reads TGCGCCAGCAGTCTCTGTACGGGGGGGCGCGGACAGCCCCAGCATTTT. It translates to CASSLCTGGRGQPQHF.

V usage is TRBV2 and J usage is TRBJ1-1; D is unclear. The length of the CDR3 is 15 residues. Germline-derived CDR1 and CDR2 are SNHLY and FYNNEI. V shed 6 bases and J shed 1 base, with 15 bases lying between them. In nucleotides, the CDR3 is TGTGCCAGCAGCCTTGGTAGGGCGGGGAACACTGAAGCTTTCTTT. This sequence encodes CASSLGRAGNTEAFF.

The chain combines TRBV20-1 with TRBJ2-7; D is uncertain. In germline, CDR1 is DFQATT, CDR2 SNEGSKA (reference sequence). This CDR3 comprises 10 residues. V lost 6 bases, J lost 10 bases, and 13 bases lay in between. The DNA for the CDR3 is TGCAGTGCCTTAGGGCCCCCCCAGTACTTC. Its translation: CSALGPPQYF.